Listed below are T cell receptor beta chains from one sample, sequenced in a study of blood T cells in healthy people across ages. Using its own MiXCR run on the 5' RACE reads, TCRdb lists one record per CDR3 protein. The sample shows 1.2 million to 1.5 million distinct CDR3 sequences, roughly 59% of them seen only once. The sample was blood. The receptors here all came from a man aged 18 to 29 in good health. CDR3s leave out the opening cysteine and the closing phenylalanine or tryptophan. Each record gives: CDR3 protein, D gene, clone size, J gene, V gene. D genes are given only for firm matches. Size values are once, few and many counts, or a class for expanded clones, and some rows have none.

CDR3aa: SVAPGRLEQL
d_gene: NA
abundance: once
j_gene: TRBJ2-1
v_gene: TRBV29-1

CDR3aa: ASSPDPGGGTGELF
d_gene: NA
abundance: NA
j_gene: TRBJ2-2
v_gene: TRBV7-2

CDR3aa: ASSSQGHQETQY
d_gene: NA
abundance: NA
j_gene: TRBJ2-5
v_gene: TRBV7-8

CDR3aa: SARDLRDIGTEAF
d_gene: NA
abundance: NA
j_gene: TRBJ1-1
v_gene: TRBV20-1

CDR3aa: ASSSGTSFLNEQF
d_gene: TRBD2
abundance: NA
j_gene: TRBJ2-1
v_gene: TRBV5-1

CDR3aa: ASSPGTTWETQY
d_gene: NA
abundance: few
j_gene: TRBJ2-5
v_gene: TRBV11-2

CDR3aa: ASSQPTGSSYEQY
d_gene: NA
abundance: NA
j_gene: TRBJ2-7
v_gene: TRBV4-1

CDR3aa: ASSYNRDRGSYEQY
d_gene: TRBD1
abundance: NA
j_gene: TRBJ2-7
v_gene: TRBV6-6

CDR3aa: ASSLGSVGEKLF
d_gene: NA
abundance: once
j_gene: TRBJ1-4
v_gene: TRBV7-8

CDR3aa: ASSFAGGLNEKLF
d_gene: NA
abundance: NA
j_gene: TRBJ1-4
v_gene: TRBV25-1

CDR3aa: SALRRRGQPQH
d_gene: NA
abundance: NA
j_gene: TRBJ1-5
v_gene: TRBV20-1

CDR3aa: ASSQDLAPSSYNSPLH
d_gene: NA
abundance: NA
j_gene: TRBJ1-6
v_gene: TRBV4-2

CDR3aa: AIRGGVRSGGFGTQY
d_gene: NA
abundance: NA
j_gene: TRBJ2-3
v_gene: TRBV10-3

CDR3aa: SVADSRTYGYT
d_gene: NA
abundance: NA
j_gene: TRBJ1-2
v_gene: TRBV29-1

CDR3aa: ASCLKVNTEAF
d_gene: NA
abundance: NA
j_gene: TRBJ1-1
v_gene: TRBV27

CDR3aa: ASSLDDRAEAF
d_gene: TRBD1
abundance: NA
j_gene: TRBJ1-1
v_gene: TRBV11-2

CDR3aa: ASSEASGGGTEAF
d_gene: NA
abundance: few
j_gene: TRBJ1-1
v_gene: TRBV6-1

CDR3aa: ATASGLAGGPRYEQY
d_gene: TRBD2
abundance: NA
j_gene: NA
v_gene: TRBV27

CDR3aa: ASSYYRNTGELF
d_gene: NA
abundance: NA
j_gene: TRBJ2-2
v_gene: TRBV6-5

CDR3aa: ASSQGEYTDTQY
d_gene: NA
abundance: NA
j_gene: TRBJ2-3
v_gene: TRBV3-1

CDR3aa: SASSDNTGSTDTQY
d_gene: NA
abundance: NA
j_gene: TRBJ2-3
v_gene: TRBV20-1

CDR3aa: ASSETPNKEQY
d_gene: NA
abundance: NA
j_gene: TRBJ2-7
v_gene: TRBV7-7

CDR3aa: ASSQATAVSSYNEQF
d_gene: NA
abundance: few
j_gene: TRBJ2-1
v_gene: TRBV4-3

CDR3aa: ASNSGTLQPQH
d_gene: NA
abundance: NA
j_gene: TRBJ1-5
v_gene: TRBV19

CDR3aa: ASSFTTEDYGYT
d_gene: NA
abundance: NA
j_gene: TRBJ1-2
v_gene: TRBV11-2

CDR3aa: ASSPRGGLNTGELF
d_gene: TRBD2
abundance: NA
j_gene: TRBJ2-2
v_gene: TRBV4-1

CDR3aa: SASFPSGRRVAKNIQY
d_gene: TRBD2
abundance: NA
j_gene: TRBJ2-4
v_gene: TRBV20-1

CDR3aa: ASSQDQGSLQETQY
d_gene: NA
abundance: NA
j_gene: TRBJ2-5
v_gene: TRBV4-1

CDR3aa: ASSQDRSQLF
d_gene: NA
abundance: NA
j_gene: TRBJ1-4
v_gene: TRBV4-1

CDR3aa: ASKSGGTDTQY
d_gene: TRBD2
abundance: NA
j_gene: TRBJ2-3
v_gene: TRBV6-5

CDR3aa: ASSRDSTIDTQY
d_gene: NA
abundance: NA
j_gene: TRBJ2-3
v_gene: TRBV6-4

CDR3aa: ASSQERGVEKTQY
d_gene: NA
abundance: NA
j_gene: NA
v_gene: TRBV4-2

CDR3aa: ASSLSDSAYEQY
d_gene: NA
abundance: few
j_gene: TRBJ2-7
v_gene: TRBV28

CDR3aa: SARVFRQASYEQY
d_gene: NA
abundance: NA
j_gene: TRBJ2-7
v_gene: TRBV20-1

CDR3aa: ASSQDSPDTAGGRGDTQY
d_gene: TRBD2
abundance: NA
j_gene: TRBJ2-3
v_gene: TRBV4-2

CDR3aa: ASSYRDTEAF
d_gene: NA
abundance: few
j_gene: TRBJ1-1
v_gene: TRBV6-5

CDR3aa: SARPTLGALAKNIQY
d_gene: NA
abundance: NA
j_gene: TRBJ2-4
v_gene: TRBV20-1

CDR3aa: ASRPGGSPHIQY
d_gene: NA
abundance: NA
j_gene: TRBJ2-4
v_gene: TRBV14

CDR3aa: ASRGLDSYNEQF
d_gene: TRBD2
abundance: NA
j_gene: TRBJ2-1
v_gene: TRBV10-2

CDR3aa: ASSQGANLYTDTQY
d_gene: NA
abundance: few
j_gene: TRBJ2-3
v_gene: TRBV4-1

CDR3aa: ASSPTGQRNQPQH
d_gene: NA
abundance: once
j_gene: TRBJ1-5
v_gene: TRBV18

CDR3aa: ASSSMGTYGYT
d_gene: NA
abundance: few
j_gene: TRBJ1-2
v_gene: TRBV7-2

CDR3aa: ASSIGDRRDTQY
d_gene: NA
abundance: few
j_gene: TRBJ2-3
v_gene: TRBV25-1

CDR3aa: VIRAPGTSGGRSTDTQY
d_gene: TRBD2
abundance: NA
j_gene: TRBJ2-3
v_gene: TRBV10-3

CDR3aa: SVELLTTSTEAF
d_gene: NA
abundance: NA
j_gene: TRBJ1-1
v_gene: TRBV29-1

CDR3aa: SARDLWGGRNNEQY
d_gene: TRBD2
abundance: NA
j_gene: TRBJ2-5
v_gene: TRBV20-1

CDR3aa: ASSGLSPHGYT
d_gene: NA
abundance: NA
j_gene: TRBJ1-2
v_gene: TRBV2

CDR3aa: ATSRGGTGLMTDTQY
d_gene: TRBD1
abundance: NA
j_gene: TRBJ2-3
v_gene: TRBV15

CDR3aa: ATEGPPRETQY
d_gene: NA
abundance: NA
j_gene: TRBJ2-5
v_gene: TRBV28

CDR3aa: ASSLRAYGQYNEQF
d_gene: NA
abundance: NA
j_gene: TRBJ2-1
v_gene: TRBV7-6

CDR3aa: ASSSVYSQGPQPQH
d_gene: NA
abundance: few
j_gene: TRBJ1-5
v_gene: TRBV5-6

CDR3aa: ASSQPTQGEQF
d_gene: NA
abundance: NA
j_gene: TRBJ2-1
v_gene: TRBV4-2

CDR3aa: ASSQLLADNPYEQY
d_gene: TRBD2
abundance: NA
j_gene: TRBJ2-7
v_gene: TRBV4-2

CDR3aa: ASSQGGNGYT
d_gene: NA
abundance: NA
j_gene: TRBJ1-2
v_gene: TRBV4-2

CDR3aa: ASSFSVEGGRETQY
d_gene: NA
abundance: NA
j_gene: NA
v_gene: TRBV27

CDR3aa: ASTFRQGSTYEQY
d_gene: NA
abundance: NA
j_gene: TRBJ2-7
v_gene: TRBV3-1

CDR3aa: ASSSEGSSAQH
d_gene: NA
abundance: NA
j_gene: TRBJ1-5
v_gene: TRBV5-1

CDR3aa: AISGVGGRFGGPTDTQY
d_gene: NA
abundance: NA
j_gene: TRBJ2-3
v_gene: TRBV10-3

CDR3aa: ASRHRDRAMETQY
d_gene: TRBD1
abundance: NA
j_gene: TRBJ2-5
v_gene: TRBV7-9

CDR3aa: AISEWTGGMIQY
d_gene: TRBD1
abundance: NA
j_gene: TRBJ2-7
v_gene: TRBV10-3